What follows are 26 T cell receptor beta chains derived from one specimen sequenced in a study of T cells expressing NK-cell markers. After re-calling the 5' RACE reads, TCRdb lists one entry per CDR3 protein, DNA absent. The specimen's table records 120,000 to 150,000 distinct CDR3 sequences. The specimen sequenced was blood T cells: a sorted CD56 or NKG2C T cell subset, CD4+ or CD8+ T cells, or bulk PBMC T cells (not recorded which). The receptors stem from a man aged 18 to 30 in good health.

The chain couples TRBV15 to TRBJ1-5. Germline V lookup: CDR1 LNHNV, CDR2 YYDKDF (reference sequence). The CDR3 has 16 residues. The CDR3 reads CATSRDRSLGGGPQHF.

This rearrangement joins TRBV4-2 to TRBJ1-5. Germline CDR1 reads LGHNA; CDR2 reads YNFKEQ. This CDR3 region has 16 residues. The CDR3 protein is CASSQEWQYSNQPQHF.

V gene TRBV4-2 combines with J gene TRBJ1-1; without DNA, the TCRdb call of TRBD1 cannot be checked. The germline V gene encodes CDR1 LGHNA and CDR2 YNFKEQ. This CDR3 has 14 residues. CDR3 protein: CASSLDPGQPEAFF.

The chain couples TRBV12-3 or TRBV12-4 to TRBJ2-1; the D call of TRBD1 rests on TCRdb alone, since no DNA is present to check it. This CDR3 contains 16 residues. CDR3 sequence: CASSHPPGGTYNEQFF.

V usage is TRBV7-9 and J usage is TRBJ2-4; TCRdb's assignment of TRBD2 cannot be checked, as there is no DNA. The germline V gene has CDR1 SEHNR and CDR2 FQNEAQ (reference sequence). The CDR3 length is 15 residues. CDR3 sequence: CASSESGGPGDIQYF.

CDR3 sequence reads: CASSSTGEPQHF. The chain carries TRBV11-2 and TRBJ1-5; lacking DNA, the TRBD1 call made by TCRdb goes unchecked. Germline V gene data show CDR1 as SGHAT and CDR2 as FQNNGV. The CDR3 sequence is 12 residues long.

The CDR3 sequence: CSARPGDSSYEQYF. The rearrangement links TRBV20-1 to TRBJ2-7; as DNA is missing, the TRBD1 call by TCRdb cannot be tested. CDR3 length: 14 residues. Germline V CDR1 and CDR2: DFQATT, SNEGSKA (reference sequence).

This chain joins TRBV19 and TRBJ2-5; the D call from TCRdb, TRBD2, cannot be confirmed without DNA. Germline V lookup: CDR1 LNHDA, CDR2 SQIVND (reference sequence). The CDR3 has 17 residues. CDR3 loop: CASSSGLAGGPGETQYF.

The chain links TRBV7-9 to TRBJ2-3; the D call of TRBD1 rests on TCRdb alone, since no DNA is present to check it. The CDR3 runs 14 residues. CDR1 and CDR2 (germline): SEHNR, FQNEAQ (reference sequence). The CDR3 is CASRTGTSPDTQYF.

The rearrangement links TRBV4-1 to TRBJ2-3; TCRdb's assignment of TRBD2 cannot be checked, as there is no DNA. This CDR3 comprises 15 residues. Germline CDR1 MGHRA, CDR2 YSYEKL. The CDR3 sequence is CASSPWAGEADTQYF.

J is TRBJ2-5 and V is TRBV10-3. Germline CDR1 reads ENHRY; CDR2 reads SYGVKD. The CDR3 is made up of 14 amino acids. The CDR3 here is CAISDKADQETQYF.

V usage is TRBV6-1 and J usage is TRBJ2-1. The CDR3 totals 14 residues. Germline V lookup: CDR1 MNHNS, CDR2 SASEGT. The CDR3 loop reads CASSQPTHDNEQFF.

The rearrangement uses TRBV4-1 and TRBJ2-1. Germline CDR1 and CDR2: MGHRA and YSYEKL. The CDR3 is 15 amino acids. The CDR3 is CASSQNRLPYNEQFF.

CDR3 sequence reads: CASSLDTDTQYF. The J gene is TRBJ2-3, the V gene TRBV5-6. The CDR3 contains 12 residues. Germline V CDR1 and CDR2: SGHDT, YYEEEE.

The rearrangement uses TRBV30 and TRBJ2-1; the TCRdb call, TRBD2, lacks DNA for checking. There are 15 residues in the CDR3. CDR1 and CDR2 (germline): GTSNPN, SVGIG (reference sequence). This CDR3 reads CAWNPGGLAGDEQFF.

The chain carries TRBV15 and TRBJ1-1. In germline, CDR1 is LNHNV, CDR2 YYDKDF (reference sequence). The CDR3 is 13 residues long. CDR3 amino acids: CATSHYRQEGAFF.

The genes are TRBV7-6 and TRBJ2-3; TCRdb gives TRBD2 as the D gene, but with no DNA this cannot be confirmed. CDR1 and CDR2 from the germline V gene are SGHVS and FNYEAQ. This CDR3 comprises 14 residues. CDR3 amino acids: CASSLITSVHTQYF.

This chain uses TRBV4-1 with TRBJ2-1; checking the TCRdb D call of TRBD1 is not possible without DNA. Germline V lookup: CDR1 MGHRA, CDR2 YSYEKL. The CDR3 is 15 residues long. The CDR3 here is CASSIPGQGHNEQFF.

The chain joins TRBV9 to TRBJ1-2. The germline gives CDR1 SGDLS, CDR2 YYNGEE. This CDR3 has 13 amino acids. The CDR3 region is CASSKDVSYGYTF.

The rearrangement joins TRBV2 to TRBJ1-1; TCRdb indicates TRBD1, and absent DNA this call remains unverified. Germline CDR1 is SNHLY and CDR2 is FYNNEI. The CDR3 loop spans 16 amino acids. The CDR3 sequence is CASSEATGQRNTEAFF.

The gene calls are TRBV19 and TRBJ2-1; TCRdb's D gene call, TRBD2, goes unchecked for lack of DNA. The CDR3 has 16 residues. Germline loops: CDR1 LNHDA, CDR2 SQIVND (reference sequence). The CDR3 protein is CASTYGTSGAYNEQFF.

The genes are TRBV6-5 and TRBJ1-1; checking the TCRdb D call of TRBD1 is not possible without DNA. CDR1 and CDR2 from the germline V gene are MNHEY and SVGAGI. CDR3 size: 11 residues. The CDR3 is CASSSTGAAFF.

This chain connects TRBV7-8 to TRBJ2-5; TCRdb's D call of TRBD2 is untestable without DNA. The length of the CDR3 is 15 residues. Germline values: CDR1 SGHVS, CDR2 FQNEAQ. CDR3 sequence reads: CASSLPSGSDETQYF. Supplemented by reference TRBV7-8 and TRBJ2-5, the full variable domain reads GAGVSQSPRYKVAKRGQDVALRCDPISGHVSLFWYQQALGQGPEFLTYFQNEAQLDKSGLPSDRFFAERPEGSVSTLKIQRTQQEDSAVYLCASSLPSGSDETQYFGPGTRLLVL.

This chain joins TRBV19 and TRBJ2-1; the D call from TCRdb, TRBD2, cannot be confirmed without DNA. Looked up from germline, CDR1 is LNHDA and CDR2 is SQIVND (reference sequence). The CDR3 has 13 amino acids. The CDR3 loop is CASLSGRTDEQFF.

This chain connects TRBV4-3 to TRBJ2-2; TCRdb selects TRBD1, and the lack of DNA leaves this call unchecked. There are 14 residues in the CDR3. Germline CDR1 and CDR2: LGHNA and YSLEER. CDR3 sequence: CASSQGDSTGELFF.

This sequence joins TRBV10-3 and TRBJ2-5; the D call of TRBD2 rests on TCRdb alone, since no DNA is present to check it. This CDR3 region has 18 residues. Germline CDR1 and CDR2: ENHRY and SYGVKD. CDR3 in amino acids: CAISEVSFSGSSKEAQYF.